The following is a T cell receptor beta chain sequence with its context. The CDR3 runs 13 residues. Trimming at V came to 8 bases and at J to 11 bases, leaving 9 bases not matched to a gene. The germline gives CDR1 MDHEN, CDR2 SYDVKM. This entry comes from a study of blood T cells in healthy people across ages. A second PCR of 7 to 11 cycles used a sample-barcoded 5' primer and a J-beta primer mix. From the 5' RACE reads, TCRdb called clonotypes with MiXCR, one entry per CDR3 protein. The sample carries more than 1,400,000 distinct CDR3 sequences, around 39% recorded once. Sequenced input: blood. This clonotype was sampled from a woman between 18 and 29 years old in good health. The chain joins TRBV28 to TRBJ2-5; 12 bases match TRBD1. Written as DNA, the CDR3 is TGTGCCAGCCGGGGACAGGGGGCGTCTGAGCAGTACTTC. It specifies CASRGQGASEQYF.